This record concerns one T cell receptor (beta chain) sequence. This record belongs to a study of blood T cell repertoires in COVID-19. Study-level background: The origin of the acute and convalescent COVID-19 samples was the United States, Italy and Spain.

This CDR3 contains 13 residues. The ends were cut back, 4 bases at V and 8 bases at J, with 14 bases in the middle. Germline V gene data show CDR1 as MGHRA and CDR2 as YSYEKL. Recovery among Cohort 3 donors was established by two negative PCRs, clearance, or symptom resolution. As processed by the authors: The assay estimated nucleated cells by amplifying reference gene primers. Sequencing was performed with immunoSEQ multiplex PCR; in TCRdb, only in-frame clones are kept and a portion is missing. The DNA gave D and trimming, while V, J and clone size come from that table. This sample has approximately 280,000 clones, with around 88% found just once.

The sequencing input was PBMCs or T cells enriched from blood (not recorded which). The source of this sequence is a woman aged 40 to 49 who had recovered from COVID-19. This rearrangement joins TRBV4-1 to TRBJ1-2; the D is unclear. CDR3 DNA: TGCGCCAGCAGCCTCCTCCCCATGGAGGGCTACACCTTC. This codes for CASSLLPMEGYTF.